A selection of T cell receptor beta chains follows, all from one sample in a study of Ad26.COV2.S vaccination and SARS-CoV-2 variants. This table comes from immunoSEQ multiplex PCR, and its TCRdb copy is limited to in-frame clones, with some not included. The data show 400,000 to 450,000 clones, around 90% seen once. Sequences were derived from peripheral blood, sampled in a trial of Ad26.COV2.S vaccine versus placebo. All receptors come from a person aged 18-60 years who received the Ad26.COV2.S COVID-19 vaccine or a placebo. The CDR3 runs from the conserved cysteine through the conserved F or W. Each record gives: CDR3 protein, CDR3 DNA, V gene, clone size, J gene, D gene. A D gene is named only where the DNA matches it firmly. Not all rows give a size; the values are once, few, many and, for expanded clones, a class.

CASSLDLSGTQYF | TGTGCCAGCAGCTTAGATCTGTCTGGGACCCAGTACTTC | TRBV7-6 | NA | TRBJ2-5 | NA
CASSPQGGGFLAYGYTF | TGTGCCAGCAGCCCCCAGGGTGGGGGGTTTTTGGCCTATGGCTACACCTTC | TRBV9 | few | TRBJ1-2 | NA
CASKRQSQETQYF | TGTGCCAGCAAGAGACAGTCACAAGAGACCCAGTACTTC | TRBV2 | NA | TRBJ2-5 | NA
CASSYSKGETQYF | TGTGCCAGCAGTTACTCGAAGGGGGAGACCCAGTACTTC | TRBV6-5 | NA | TRBJ2-5 | NA
CASGLEGLPPFF | TGTGCTAGTGGTTTGGAGGGACTTCCACCGTTCTTC | TRBV12-5 | NA | TRBJ2-1 | NA
CASSVLGTNQETQYF | TGTGCCAGCAGCGTCCTCGGGACAAATCAAGAGACCCAGTACTTC | TRBV27 | NA | TRBJ2-5 | NA
CASSQETNEKLFF | TGCGCCAGCAGCCAAGAAACAAATGAAAAACTGTTTTTT | TRBV4-1 | NA | TRBJ1-4 | NA
CASSLGAANEKLFF | TGCGCCAGCAGCTTGGGGGCGGCTAATGAAAAACTGTTTTTT | TRBV5-1 | NA | TRBJ1-4 | NA
CAISRGISTDTQYF | TGTGCCATTTCTCGAGGGATTAGCACAGATACGCAGTATTTT | TRBV15 | NA | TRBJ2-3 | NA
CASSQPGGLPYEQYF | TGTGCCAGCAGCCAGCCGGGGGGGCTTCCCTACGAGCAGTACTTC | TRBV28 | NA | TRBJ2-7 | TRBD2
CASSQPDRGWTEAFF | TGTGCCAGCAGCCAACCAGACAGGGGGTGGACTGAAGCTTTCTTT | TRBV4-2 | NA | TRBJ1-1 | TRBD1
CASSSQGVKEKLFF | TGTGCCAGCAGCTCACAGGGGGTTAAGGAAAAACTGTTTTTT | TRBV13 | NA | TRBJ1-4 | TRBD1
CASRRSSTDTQYF | TGTGCCAGTCGACGGTCTAGCACAGATACGCAGTATTTT | TRBV5-5 | NA | TRBJ2-3 | NA
CATSEGPLSVYEQYF | TGTGCCACCAGCGAGGGACCCCTGTCGGTCTACGAGCAGTACTTC | TRBV15 | NA | TRBJ2-7 | NA
CASSLGGFEQYF | TGTGCCAGCAGTCTAGGGGGTTTCGAGCAGTACTTC | TRBV2 | NA | TRBJ2-7 | NA
CASSASSGFHGGYTF | TGTGCCAGCAGCGCCTCGTCCGGGTTCCATGGAGGCTACACCTTC | TRBV7-9 | NA | TRBJ1-2 | NA
CATGLADNEQFF | TGTGCCACCGGACTAGCGGACAATGAGCAGTTCTTC | TRBV24-1 | NA | TRBJ2-1 | TRBD2
CASSQYEESVF | TGTGCCAGCAGCCAATATGAAGAGTCTGTTTTT | TRBV3-1/TRBV3-2 | NA | TRBJ2-2 | NA
CASASGSYEQYF | TGTGCCTCTGCTAGCGGGAGCTACGAGCAGTACTTC | TRBV10-3 | NA | TRBJ2-7 | TRBD2
CASSHGMGQGDGELFF | TGCGCCAGCAGCCACGGCATGGGACAGGGGGACGGGGAGCTGTTTTTT | TRBV4-3 | NA | TRBJ2-2 | TRBD1
CASSLGQGGGYTF | TGTGCCAGCAGCTTAGGGCAGGGGGGTGGCTACACCTTC | TRBV7-2 | NA | TRBJ1-2 | TRBD1
CASSDTGLATGELFF | TGTGCCAGTAGTGATACCGGACTAGCGACCGGGGAGCTGTTTTTT | TRBV19 | NA | TRBJ2-2 | TRBD2
CASSEKGAVYGYTF | TGTGCCAGCAGTGAAAAGGGGGCGGTCTATGGCTACACCTTC | TRBV2 | NA | TRBJ1-2 | TRBD1
CASSQDPGTGDYEQFF | TGCGCCAGCAGCCAGGATCCCGGGACAGGGGATTATGAGCAGTTCTTC | TRBV4-3 | NA | TRBJ2-1 | TRBD1
CASSLDERVPGARDTQYF | TGTGCCAGCAGCTTAGACGAGAGGGTGCCGGGGGCGAGAGATACGCAGTATTTT | TRBV11-2 | NA | TRBJ2-3 | NA
CSVPGQNYGYTF | TGCAGCGTCCCGGGACAGAACTATGGCTACACCTTC | TRBV29-1 | NA | TRBJ1-2 | TRBD1
CATSRVEVANTGELFF | TGTGCCACCAGCAGGGTGGAGGTCGCGAACACCGGGGAGCTGTTTTTT | TRBV15 | NA | TRBJ2-2 | NA
CASSWGLAGGTNEQFF | TGTGCCAGCAGCTGGGGTCTAGCGGGAGGCACGAATGAGCAGTTCTTC | TRBV7-8 | NA | TRBJ2-1 | TRBD2
CASSQDRLGNTEAFF | TGCGCCAGCAGCCAAGATAGGCTCGGGAACACTGAAGCTTTCTTT | TRBV4-1 | few | TRBJ1-1 | NA
CASSLVFSYEQYF | TGTGCCAGTAGTTTGGTTTTCTCCTACGAGCAGTACTTC | TRBV19 | NA | TRBJ2-7 | NA
CASSPLESGSQYF | TGTGCCAGCAGTCCACTTGAGTCGGGGAGCCAGTACTTC | TRBV27 | NA | TRBJ2-5 | NA
CASSDQGGQETQYF | TGCGCCAGCAGTGATCAGGGAGGGCAAGAGACCCAGTACTTC | TRBV10-2 | NA | TRBJ2-5 | TRBD2
CAWKIAFSGANVLTF | TGTGCCTGGAAAATAGCTTTTTCTGGGGCCAACGTCCTGACTTTC | TRBV30 | NA | TRBJ2-6 | NA
CASSLPGQTYEQYF | TGTGCCAGCTCACTTCCGGGACAGACGTACGAGCAGTACTTC | TRBV18 | many | TRBJ2-7 | TRBD1
CASSTVNTGELFF | TGTGCCAGCAGTACGGTGAACACCGGGGAGCTGTTTTTT | TRBV6-6 | NA | TRBJ2-2 | NA
CASSIFRLAQTTGELFF | TGTGCCAGTAGTATTTTTCGACTAGCGCAAACAACCGGGGAGCTGTTTTTT | TRBV19 | NA | TRBJ2-2 | TRBD2
CASSARLAGRQTLKSSYNEQFF | TGTGCCAGCAGCGCTAGACTAGCGGGACGCCAGACTCTCAAGAGCTCCTACAATGAGCAGTTCTTC | TRBV3-1/TRBV3-2 | NA | TRBJ2-1 | TRBD2
CASTLGRNNEQFF | TGTGCCAGCACCCTGGGGCGCAACAATGAGCAGTTCTTC | TRBV11-2 | NA | TRBJ2-1 | NA
CASSPGHSSYNEQFF | TGTGCCAGCAGCCCGGGCCATAGCTCCTACAATGAGCAGTTCTTC | TRBV9 | NA | TRBJ2-1 | NA
CASSSGQGDSPLHF | TGTGCCAGCAGTTCGGGACAGGGTGATTCACCCCTCCACTTT | TRBV28 | NA | TRBJ1-6 | TRBD1
CASSQESTDTQYF | TGCGCCAGCAGCCAAGAGAGCACAGATACGCAGTATTTT | TRBV4-1 | NA | TRBJ2-3 | NA
CASSSKAQAPTEAFF | TGTGCCAGCAGCTCGAAAGCACAGGCTCCCACTGAAGCTTTCTTT | TRBV7-3 | NA | TRBJ1-1 | NA
CASSPGVQGNYGYTF | TGTGCCAGCAGCCCAGGGGTACAGGGGAACTATGGCTACACCTTC | TRBV7-2 | NA | TRBJ1-2 | TRBD1
CASSLGRESYTF | TGTGCCAGCAGCTTGGGCAGGGAAAGCTACACCTTC | TRBV11-2 | NA | TRBJ1-2 | NA
CASSIGPGLVGKLFF | TGTGCCAGCAGCATAGGGCCGGGCCTCGTCGGAAAACTGTTTTTT | TRBV7-9 | NA | TRBJ1-4 | NA
CASSPGGGGLYEQYF | TGTGCCAGCAGCCCCGGGGGTGGGGGGCTCTACGAGCAGTACTTC | TRBV7-2 | NA | TRBJ2-7 | NA
CASSLDQGYNTGELFF | TGTGCCAGCAGCTTAGATCAGGGTTACAACACCGGGGAGCTGTTTTTT | TRBV13 | NA | TRBJ2-2 | NA